This T cell receptor beta chain was captured by sequencing in a study of PD-L1 blockade in urothelial cancer. Across the study: A median approximately 140,000 T cells were found in blood samples.

Repertoires were generated with immunoSEQ multiplex PCR, while TCRdb's copy carries only in-frame clones and drops some. The data show under 80,000 clones, with about four fifths seen just once and more than 5% held by the top ten. As to time point: pretreatment peripheral blood. Locally advanced or metastatic urothelial carcinoma was present in patients. The V gene's germline CDR1 is SNHLY and CDR2 FYNNEI. This CDR3 comprises 13 residues. J gave up 9 bases and V 4 bases, and 6 bases lay outside the gene matches. J is TRBJ2-1 and V is TRBV2; 7 positions match TRBD2. The sequence was obtained from a man between 65 and 80 years old with urothelial cancer. The starting material was PBMCs, obtained around atezolizumab (anti-PD-L1) treatment. As DNA, the CDR3 is TGTGCCAGCAGTGGACTAGCCCGCGGTGAGCAGTTCTTC. Translation: CASSGLARGEQFF.